Presented here are 12 T cell receptor beta chains from one specimen sequenced in a study of cytomegalovirus exposure and HLA in healthy donors. The method was immunoSEQ multiplex PCR; TCRdb's version includes in-frame clones alone and lacks a portion of them. The data hold 180,000 or so clones, with approximately 86% observed a single time. The sample consisted of PBMCs. The origin of the receptors is a man aged 18 to 29 in good health and CMV-seropositive.

The chain carries TRBV4-3 and TRBJ1-5; tentative D call: TRBD1 (5 bases). This CDR3 is built from 15 residues. V lost 2 bases and J 3 bases, leaving 11 bases between the germline ends. CDR1 is LGHNA, CDR2 YSLEER, per germline. CDR3: CASSQTDTYNQPQHF. CDR3 DNA: TGCGCCAGCAGCCAAACGGACACTTACAATCAGCCCCAGCATTTT.

The chain recombines TRBV11-2 with TRBJ1-1; a weak D match, TRBD1 (6 bases). The V gene's germline CDR1 is SGHAT and CDR2 FQNNGV. Deletions cut 7 bases from V and 2 bases from J, with 11 bases between. The CDR3 runs to 13 residues. DNA of the CDR3: TGTGCCAGCAACAAAGGGGGTAACACTGAAGCTTTCTTT. Translation: CASNKGGNTEAFF. Variable domain in full (rest from reference TRBV11-2 and TRBJ1-1): EAGVAQSPRYKIIEKRQSVAFWCNPISGHATLYWYQQILGQGPKLLIQFQNNGVVDDSQLPKDRFSAERLKGVDSTLKIQPAKLEDSAVYLCASNKGGNTEAFFGQGTRLTVV.

Only one count was recorded for this clone. V gene TRBV27 combines with J gene TRBJ1-1; D is unclear. The V gene lost 9 bases and the J gene lost 0 bases, with 14 bases spanning the gap. CDR3 length: 14 residues. CDR1 is MNHEY and CDR2 is SMNVEV in the germline V gene (reference sequence). The CDR3 region has the DNA TGTGCCAGTGGTGCCGGGATTATGAACACTGAAGCTTTCTTT. Translating gives CASGAGIMNTEAFF.

The chain couples TRBV4-3 to TRBJ1-3; no clear D. The germline V and J ends were trimmed by 4 bases and 3 bases, with 13 bases remaining between them. CDR3 size: 15 residues. Germline V CDR1 and CDR2: LGHNA, YSLEER. The CDR3 is CASSPRAAVGNTIYF. The CDR3 region has the DNA TGCGCCAGCAGCCCTAGAGCGGCCGTTGGAAACACCATATATTTT.

J is TRBJ2-3 and V is TRBV25-1, with D possibly matching TRBD2 (6 bases). CDR1 and CDR2 (germline): MGHDK, SYGVNS. The CDR3 covers 14 residues. The V and J ends lost 5 bases and 2 bases respectively, with 11 bases between them. CDR3 loop: CASSLGGSTDTQYF. CDR3 nucleotide sequence: TGTGCCAGCAGTCTTGGAGGGTCCACAGATACGCAGTATTTT.

The V and J genes are TRBV30 and TRBJ1-1; tentatively, D is TRBD1 (6 bases). Between the trimmed V and J ends, which lost 5 bases and 7 bases, there was a span of 14 bases. The CDR3 consists of 12 residues. Germline V gives CDR1 GTSNPN, CDR2 SVGIG (reference sequence). DNA of the CDR3: TGTGCCTGGGGGCAGGGGACTAATGAAGCTTTCTTT. This encodes CAWGQGTNEAFF.

The CDR3 bases are TGTGCCAGCAGTTCGCCGGGACAAGACACAGATACGCAGTATTTT. It yields the protein CASSSPGQDTDTQYF. The chain combines TRBV28 with TRBJ2-3; the D gene is possibly TRBD1 (6 bases). V dropped 4 bases and J dropped 2 bases, with 13 bases sitting between them. CDR1 is MDHEN, CDR2 SYDVKM, per germline. This CDR3 has 15 amino acids.

The V call is TRBV7-6, the J call TRBJ2-7, with 9 bases that match TRBD1. Germline V gene data show CDR1 as SGHVS and CDR2 as FNYEAQ. This CDR3 spans 13 amino acids. Trimming at V came to 5 bases and at J to 3 bases, leaving 2 bases not matched to a gene. The DNA of the CDR3 is TGTGCCAGCAGCATGGGACAGGGCTACGAGCAGTACTTC. As protein: CASSMGQGYEQYF. The full variable domain, its missing parts supplied by reference TRBV7-6 and TRBJ2-7, is GAGVSQSPRYKVTKRGQDVALRCDPISGHVSLYWYRQALGQGPEFLTYFNYEAQQDKSGLPNDRFSAERPEGSISTLTIQRTEQRDSAMYRCASSMGQGYEQYFGPGTRLTVT.

The rearrangement links TRBV4-3 to TRBJ2-7; D ambiguous. Deletions cut 0 bases from V and 3 bases from J, with 9 bases between. This CDR3 is built from 14 residues. CDR1 is LGHNA, CDR2 YSLEER, per germline. This chain's CDR3 is CASSQDASFYEQYF. The CDR3, as DNA: TGCGCCAGCAGCCAAGACGCAAGCTTCTACGAGCAGTACTTC.

This clone was recorded once. V and J are TRBV28 and TRBJ1-1, with D tentatively TRBD1 (5 bases). The CDR3 is 13 amino acids. V was clipped by 3 bases and J by 5 bases, with 10 bases between them. Germline V gene lookup returns CDR1 MDHEN and CDR2 SYDVKM. CDR3 DNA: TGTGCCAGCAGTTTCCCGGGGGGAACTGAAGCTTTCTTT. This gives the protein CASSFPGGTEAFF.

Turning to this clone: Different DNA sequences within this sample yield the same CDR3. This chain connects TRBV5-1 to TRBJ2-3; D perhaps matches TRBD1 (6 bases). Trimming took 0 bases from V and 5 from J, leaving 13 bases between them. Germline values: CDR1 SGHRS, CDR2 YFSETQ. This CDR3 spans 15 amino acids. The CDR3 is CASSLADGRGDTQYF. DNA for the CDR3: TGCGCCAGCAGCTTGGCGGATGGCAGGGGAGATACGCAGTATTTT.

The chain links TRBV12-5 to TRBJ2-1; D not resolved. The V end lost 2 bases, the J end lost 2 bases, and 16 bases lay between the germline ends. The length of the CDR3 is 17 residues. Germline-derived CDR1 and CDR2 are LGHNT and FRNRAP. The CDR3 DNA reads as TGTGCTAGTGGTTTGACCCCCGATGGAGTGGCCTACAATGAGCAGTTCTTC. Translated, it gives CASGLTPDGVAYNEQFF.